These 17 T cell receptor beta chains share one sample of origin, sequenced in a study of T cell clones after liver transplantation. Sequencing used immunoSEQ multiplex PCR; TCRdb keeps in-frame clones, though not all of them. The sample yields 20,000 to 25,000 clones, roughly 69% seen once. The source was CD4+ T cells from blood, collected before liver transplant. The receptor set was obtained from a human donor who received a liver transplant.

The chain carries TRBV5-1 and TRBJ2-3, with D perhaps TRBD2 (6 bases). This CDR3 is 14 amino acids long. Trimming removed 2 bases at V and 1 base at J, with 8 bases between. Germline lookup yields CDR1 SGHRS and CDR2 YFSETQ. The CDR3 protein is CASSFGGGTDTQYF. The CDR3 region has the DNA TGCGCCAGCAGCTTCGGGGGTGGCACAGATACGCAGTATTTT.

The V gene is TRBV6-6, the J gene TRBJ1-2; unclear D gene. Per the germline V gene, CDR1 is MNHNY and CDR2 is SVGAGI (reference sequence). V lost 0 bases and J lost 0, with 8 bases in between. CDR3 length: 15 amino acids. CDR3 sequence (DNA): TGTGCCAGCAGTTACTCGGATTCAACTAACTATGGCTACACCTTC. As protein: CASSYSDSTNYGYTF.

The chain has TRBV7-8 and TRBJ2-3; 10 bases map to TRBD2. The CDR3 consists of 16 residues. Germline V lookup: CDR1 SGHVS, CDR2 FQNEAQ. V lost 5 bases and J lost 2; bases outside the gene matches: 7. The CDR3 bases are TGTGCCAGCAGCCGCGGCCTAGCGGGGGACACAGATACGCAGTATTTT. Its translation is CASSRGLAGDTDTQYF. Supplemented by reference TRBV7-8 and TRBJ2-3, the full variable domain reads GAGVSQSPRYKVAKRGQDVALRCDPISGHVSLFWYQQALGQGPEFLTYFQNEAQLDKSGLPSDRFFAERPEGSVSTLKIQRTQQEDSAVYLCASSRGLAGDTDTQYFGPGTRLTVL.

The chain couples TRBV10-3 to TRBJ1-1; 10 positions match TRBD1. Germline CDR1 is ENHRY and CDR2 is SYGVKD. The V and J ends lost 4 bases and 5 bases, in that order; junction bases with no gene match: 7. This CDR3 is built from 15 residues. The CDR3: CAISAGRGQGTEAFF. The DNA of the CDR3 is TGTGCCATCAGTGCGGGTCGGGGACAGGGGACTGAAGCTTTCTTT.

Details on this clone: Germline is not matched at one junction end, which may reflect a read error. The chain combines TRBV28 with TRBJ1-3; 10 nucleotides agree with TRBD1. This CDR3 comprises 18 residues. The germline V gene has CDR1 MDHEN and CDR2 SYDVKM. CDR3 bases: TGTGCGAGCAGGCCCGGGACAGGGGTATTAGGCTCTGGAAACACCATATATTTT. Amino acids: CASRPGTGVLGSGNTIYF.

This sequence joins TRBV30 and TRBJ1-1, with D tentatively TRBD1 (5 bases). This CDR3 is 13 amino acids long. Deletions cut 0 bases from V and 11 bases from J, with 16 bases between. CDR1 is GTSNPN and CDR2 is SVGIG in the germline V gene (reference sequence). CDR3 DNA: TGTGCCTGGAGTGTGCAGGGCAGGGAGGAGGCTTTCTTT. It is translated as CAWSVQGREEAFF.

This rearrangement joins TRBV4-2 to TRBJ1-1; no clear D. Germline CDR1 reads LGHNA; CDR2 reads YNFKEQ. The CDR3 has 14 residues. V shed 0 bases and J shed 2 bases, with 7 bases lying between them. The CDR3 DNA follows: TGTGCCAGCAGCCAAGAGGGCAGAAACACTGAAGCTTTCTTT. Translating it yields CASSQEGRNTEAFF.

The chain carries TRBV10-2 and TRBJ1-2, with D unclear. The CDR3 is made up of 14 amino acids. CDR1 and CDR2 from the germline V gene are WSHSY and SAAADI. V was cut by 1 base and J by 7 bases, with 13 bases left in between. CDR3 region: CASSELGGRSGYTF. CDR3 coding DNA: TGCGCCAGCAGTGAGTTGGGAGGGAGGTCTGGCTACACCTTC.

The rearrangement uses TRBV5-6 and TRBJ2-6; D remains unclear. V lost 5 bases, J lost 4 bases, and 7 bases lay in between. The CDR3 extends over 13 amino acids. CDR1 is SGHDT, CDR2 YYEEEE, per germline. The CDR3 protein is CASRKTGANVLTF. The CDR3 DNA is TGTGCCAGCAGAAAGACCGGGGCCAACGTCCTGACTTTC.

This sequence joins TRBV2 and TRBJ1-2; D perhaps matches TRBD1 (6 bases). The ends were cut back, 1 base at V and 8 bases at J, with 14 bases in the middle. CDR1 is SNHLY and CDR2 is FYNNEI in the germline V gene. The CDR3 has 14 residues. This CDR3 reads CASSEERGGQGYTF. The CDR3 nucleotides read TGTGCCAGCAGTGAAGAACGGGGAGGACAGGGCTACACCTTC. The full variable domain, with the rest looked up from reference TRBV2 and TRBJ1-2, is EPEVTQTPSHQVTQMGQEVILRCVPISNHLYFYWYRQILGQKVEFLVSFYNNEISEKSEIFDDQFSVERPDGSNFTLKIRSTKLEDSAMYFCASSEERGGQGYTFGSGTRLTVV.

The rearrangement links TRBV30 to TRBJ1-5; D is possibly TRBD1 (6 bases). Between the trimmed V and J ends, which lost 1 base and 6 bases, there was a span of 10 bases. Germline V gene lookup returns CDR1 GTSNPN and CDR2 SVGIG (reference sequence). The CDR3 totals 13 residues. The CDR3 bases are TGTGCCTGGAGTGAAGGGGGGGGTCAGCCCCAGCATTTT. Residues: CAWSEGGGQPQHF.

The chain employs TRBV28 and TRBJ1-5; D is perhaps TRBD1 (5 bases). The CDR3 length is 13 residues. Per germline, CDR1 MDHEN and CDR2 SYDVKM. V was trimmed by 8 bases and J by 5 bases, leaving 13 bases between them. This chain's CDR3 is CASVKDIHQPQHF. The CDR3 nucleotides are TGTGCCAGCGTTAAGGACATCCATCAGCCCCAGCATTTT.

The chain links TRBV7-2 to TRBJ2-3, with a possible D match to TRBD2 (7 bases). V was clipped by 1 base and J by 3 bases, with 11 bases between them. The CDR3 has 15 residues. Germline CDR1 and CDR2: SGHTA and FQGNSA. CDR3 sequence (DNA): TGTGCCAGCAGCTTAGTCGGGGGGCAAACAGATACGCAGTATTTT. It specifies CASSLVGGQTDTQYF.

The rearrangement joins TRBV30 to TRBJ2-7; 10 bases match TRBD2. The CDR3 spans 14 residues. J lost 6 bases, V lost 5 bases, and 10 bases had no gene match. The germline V gene has CDR1 GTSNPN and CDR2 SVGIG (reference sequence). CDR3 nucleotide sequence: TGTGCCTGGGGGACGGGACTAGCGCCTGGCGAGCAGTACTTC. It specifies CAWGTGLAPGEQYF.

The chain has TRBV5-1 and TRBJ1-4; D not certain. Deletions cut 0 bases from V and 7 bases from J, with 13 bases between. Germline V gives CDR1 SGHRS, CDR2 YFSETQ. The CDR3 extends over 15 amino acids. CDR3 bases: TGCGCCAGCAGCTTGGACCGGCCGGGTGTTGAAAAACTGTTTTTT. Its translation is CASSLDRPGVEKLFF. Drawing the rest from reference TRBV5-1 and TRBJ1-4, the complete variable domain is KAGVTQTPRYLIKTRGQQVTLSCSPISGHRSVSWYQQTPGQGLQFLFEYFSETQRNKGNFPGRFSGRQFSNSRSEMNVSTLELGDSALYLCASSLDRPGVEKLFFGSGTQLSVL.

This sequence joins TRBV11-2 and TRBJ2-3, with 8 bases fitting TRBD2. V gave up 6 bases and J gave up 0 bases; unmatched junction bases: 5. This CDR3 region has 15 residues. Germline values: CDR1 SGHAT, CDR2 FQNNGV. The CDR3 sequence is CASRPAGVSTDTQYF. The CDR3 coding sequence is TGTGCCAGCAGACCAGCGGGAGTAAGCACAGATACGCAGTATTTT. The whole variable domain, remainder taken from reference TRBV11-2 and TRBJ2-3, is EAGVAQSPRYKIIEKRQSVAFWCNPISGHATLYWYQQILGQGPKLLIQFQNNGVVDDSQLPKDRFSAERLKGVDSTLKIQPAKLEDSAVYLCASRPAGVSTDTQYFGPGTRLTVL.

The J gene is TRBJ2-5, the V gene TRBV19; D ambiguous. V was pared by 7 bases and J by 7 bases, with 4 bases between. The CDR3 has 9 amino acids. The germline gives CDR1 LNHDA, CDR2 SQIVND (reference sequence). DNA of the CDR3: TGTGCCAGTACGCTGACCCAGTACTTC. This sequence encodes CASTLTQYF.